What follows are 10 T cell receptor beta chains derived from one specimen sequenced in a study of blood T cell repertoires in COVID-19. Generated by immunoSEQ multiplex PCR, the TCRdb table keeps only in-frame clones and is missing some. The sample has around 160,000 clones; approximately 80% are singletons. Sequencing input: peripheral blood. The source of these receptors is a human donor in a cohort sampled during active COVID-19.

The V call is TRBV11-2, the J call TRBJ2-5; 9 nucleotides align to TRBD1. J gave up 5 bases and V 3 bases, and 7 bases lay outside the gene matches. Germline V CDR1 and CDR2: SGHAT, FQNNGV. This CDR3 is 15 amino acids long. The CDR3 coding sequence is TGTGCCAGCAGCTTGAAGGACAGGGGTGGGGAGACCCAGTACTTC. Its translation is CASSLKDRGGETQYF.

The rearrangement links TRBV30 to TRBJ1-2, with 8 bases matching TRBD1. With V trimmed by 2 bases and J by 4 bases, 9 bases remained unmatched. The germline V gene has CDR1 GTSNPN and CDR2 SVGIG (reference sequence). The CDR3 has 15 residues. The CDR3 region is CAWSRPGGNSYGYTF. In nucleotides, the CDR3 is TGTGCCTGGAGTCGGCCAGGGGGCAATTCCTATGGCTACACCTTC.

This clone was seen a handful of times. This chain connects TRBV4-1 to TRBJ1-5; D is possibly TRBD1 (6 bases). Germline V gives CDR1 MGHRA, CDR2 YSYEKL. This CDR3 comprises 17 residues. Trimming pared 2 bases from V and 4 bases from J, leaving 18 bases between. This chain's CDR3 is CASSQWGTGTRNQPQHF. The CDR3, as DNA: TGCGCCAGCAGCCAATGGGGAACGGGGACAAGAAATCAGCCCCAGCATTTT.

CDR3 coding DNA: TGTGCCAGCAGCTTCGGGGACACTGAAGCTTTCTTT. This gives the protein CASSFGDTEAFF. The V and J genes are TRBV11-3 and TRBJ1-1; no clear D gene. The V end lost 3 bases, the J end lost 3 bases, and 5 bases lay between the germline ends. Looked up from germline, CDR1 is SGHNT and CDR2 is YENEEA. This CDR3 is built from 12 residues.

This clone appeared once. This chain uses TRBV6-1 with TRBJ2-3; TRBD2 might be the D (6 bases). V was trimmed by 2 bases and J by 1 base, leaving 10 bases between them. The CDR3 is 15 amino acids. Germline values: CDR1 MNHNS, CDR2 SASEGT. The CDR3 loop reads CASSERWGGTDTQYF. CDR3 nucleotide sequence: TGTGCCAGCAGTGAACGGTGGGGGGGCACAGATACGCAGTATTTT.

The chain recombines TRBV5-1 with TRBJ2-1, with TRBD1 matching over 8 bases. V was clipped by 0 bases and J by 3 bases; unmatched bases: 2. The CDR3 extends over 15 amino acids. The germline V gene encodes CDR1 SGHRS and CDR2 YFSETQ. CDR3: CASSLGQGFYNEQFF. The CDR3 DNA reads TGCGCCAGCAGCTTGGGACAGGGGTTCTACAATGAGCAGTTCTTC.

The CDR3 loop is CASSQEALGNQPQHF. The CDR3 coding sequence is TGCGCCAGCAGCCAAGAAGCTCTGGGCAATCAGCCCCAGCATTTT. The V call is TRBV4-1, the J call TRBJ1-5, with D hard to call. Per the germline V gene, CDR1 is MGHRA and CDR2 is YSYEKL. Trimming pared 0 bases from V and 2 bases from J, leaving 8 bases between. The CDR3 extends over 15 amino acids.

The V gene is TRBV5-1, the J gene TRBJ2-3; 9 bases are a match to TRBD2. CDR3 size: 19 residues. V shed 2 bases, J shed 0 bases, and the junction held 13 bases outside the gene matches. From germline, CDR1 is SGHRS and CDR2 YFSETQ. The CDR3 nucleotides read TGCGCCAGCAGCTTAAATGAGCGGGGGGTTAAGTCTAGCACAGATACGCAGTATTTT. As protein: CASSLNERGVKSSTDTQYF.

This chain joins TRBV6-2 or TRBV6-3 and TRBJ1-1; unclear D gene. This CDR3 region has 14 residues. Germline CDR1 reads MNHEY; CDR2 reads SVGEGT. V lost 4 bases and J lost 6, with 15 bases in between. CDR3 sequence reads: CASSWRSVGSEAFF. The CDR3 nucleotides read TGTGCCAGCAGTTGGCGGTCGGTCGGCTCTGAAGCTTTCTTT.

J is TRBJ2-3 and V is TRBV5-4, with unresolved D. V lost 4 bases, J lost 2 bases, and 11 bases lay in between. The CDR3 has 14 amino acids. CDR1 and CDR2 from the germline V gene are SGHNT and YYREEE (reference sequence). The CDR3 DNA is TGTGCCAGCAGCCTTCGACAATCCACAGATACGCAGTATTTT. Translated: CASSLRQSTDTQYF.